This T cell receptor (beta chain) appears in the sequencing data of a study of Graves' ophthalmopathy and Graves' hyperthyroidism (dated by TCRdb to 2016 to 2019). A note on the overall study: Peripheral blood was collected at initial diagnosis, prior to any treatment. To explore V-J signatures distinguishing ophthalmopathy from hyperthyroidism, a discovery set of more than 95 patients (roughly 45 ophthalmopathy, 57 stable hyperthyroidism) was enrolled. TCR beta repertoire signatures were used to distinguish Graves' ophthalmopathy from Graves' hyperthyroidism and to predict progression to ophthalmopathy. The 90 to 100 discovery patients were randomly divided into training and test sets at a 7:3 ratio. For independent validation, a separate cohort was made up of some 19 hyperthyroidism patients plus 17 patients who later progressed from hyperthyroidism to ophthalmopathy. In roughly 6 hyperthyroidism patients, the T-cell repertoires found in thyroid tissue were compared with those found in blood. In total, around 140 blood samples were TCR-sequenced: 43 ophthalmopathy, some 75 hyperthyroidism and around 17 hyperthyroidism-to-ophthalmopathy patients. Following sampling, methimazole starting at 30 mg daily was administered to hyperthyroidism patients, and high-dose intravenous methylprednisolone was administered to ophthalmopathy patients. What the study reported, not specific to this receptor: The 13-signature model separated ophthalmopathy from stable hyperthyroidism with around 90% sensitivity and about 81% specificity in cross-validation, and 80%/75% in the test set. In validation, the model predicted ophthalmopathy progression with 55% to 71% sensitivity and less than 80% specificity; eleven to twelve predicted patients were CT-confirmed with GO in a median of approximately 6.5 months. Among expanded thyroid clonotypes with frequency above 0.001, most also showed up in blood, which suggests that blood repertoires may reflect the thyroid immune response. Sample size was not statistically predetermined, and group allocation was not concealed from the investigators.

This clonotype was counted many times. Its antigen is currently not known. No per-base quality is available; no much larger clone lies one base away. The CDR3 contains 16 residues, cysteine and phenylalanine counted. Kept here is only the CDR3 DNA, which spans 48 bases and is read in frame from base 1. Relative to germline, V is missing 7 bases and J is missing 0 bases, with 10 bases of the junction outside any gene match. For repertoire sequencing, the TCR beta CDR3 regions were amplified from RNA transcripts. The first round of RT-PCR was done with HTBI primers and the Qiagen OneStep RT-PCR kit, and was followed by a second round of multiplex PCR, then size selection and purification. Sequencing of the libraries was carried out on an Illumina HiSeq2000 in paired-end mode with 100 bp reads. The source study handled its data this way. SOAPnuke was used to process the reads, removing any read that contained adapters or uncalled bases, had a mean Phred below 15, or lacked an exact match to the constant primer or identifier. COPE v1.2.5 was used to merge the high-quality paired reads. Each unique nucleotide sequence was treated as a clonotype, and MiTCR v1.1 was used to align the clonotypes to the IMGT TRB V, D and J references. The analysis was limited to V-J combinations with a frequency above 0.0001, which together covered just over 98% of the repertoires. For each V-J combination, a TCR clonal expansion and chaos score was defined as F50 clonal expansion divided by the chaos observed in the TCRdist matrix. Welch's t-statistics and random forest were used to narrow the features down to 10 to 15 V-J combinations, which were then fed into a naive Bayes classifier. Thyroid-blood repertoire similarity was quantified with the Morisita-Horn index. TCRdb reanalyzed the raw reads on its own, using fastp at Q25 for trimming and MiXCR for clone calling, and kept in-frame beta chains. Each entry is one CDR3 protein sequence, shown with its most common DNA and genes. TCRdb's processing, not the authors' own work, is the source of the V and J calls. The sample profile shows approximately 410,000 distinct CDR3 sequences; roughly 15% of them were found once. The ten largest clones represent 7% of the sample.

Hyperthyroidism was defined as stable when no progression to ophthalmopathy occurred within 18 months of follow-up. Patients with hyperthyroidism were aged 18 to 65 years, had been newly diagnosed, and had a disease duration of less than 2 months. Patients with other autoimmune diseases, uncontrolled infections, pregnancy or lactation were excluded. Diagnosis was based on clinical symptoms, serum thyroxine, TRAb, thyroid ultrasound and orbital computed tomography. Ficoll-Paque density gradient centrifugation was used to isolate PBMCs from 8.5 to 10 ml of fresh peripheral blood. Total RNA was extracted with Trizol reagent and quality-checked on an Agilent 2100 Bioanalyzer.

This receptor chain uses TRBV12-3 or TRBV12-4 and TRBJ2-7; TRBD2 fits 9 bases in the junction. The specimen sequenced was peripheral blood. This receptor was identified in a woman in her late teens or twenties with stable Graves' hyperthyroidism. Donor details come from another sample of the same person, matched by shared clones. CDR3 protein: CASKGLAGTSSYEQYF. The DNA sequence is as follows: TGTGCCAGCAAGGGCCTAGCGGGGACCTCCTCCTACGAGCAGTACTTC.